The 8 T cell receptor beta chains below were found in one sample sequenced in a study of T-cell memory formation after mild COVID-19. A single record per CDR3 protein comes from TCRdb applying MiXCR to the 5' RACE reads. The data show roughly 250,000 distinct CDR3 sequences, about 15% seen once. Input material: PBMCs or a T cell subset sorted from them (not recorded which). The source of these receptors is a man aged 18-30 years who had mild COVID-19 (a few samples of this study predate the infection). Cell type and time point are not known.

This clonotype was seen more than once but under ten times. The DNA of the CDR3 is TGTGCCAGCAGCCCCCGGGAGTCCACTGAAGCTTTCTTT. Protein product: CASSPRESTEAFF. The V and J genes are TRBV7-9 and TRBJ1-1; D is unclear. CDR3 length equals 13 residues. Germline CDR1 and CDR2: SEHNR and FQNEAQ (reference sequence). Trimming stripped 5 bases from V and 4 bases from J, with 11 bases between.

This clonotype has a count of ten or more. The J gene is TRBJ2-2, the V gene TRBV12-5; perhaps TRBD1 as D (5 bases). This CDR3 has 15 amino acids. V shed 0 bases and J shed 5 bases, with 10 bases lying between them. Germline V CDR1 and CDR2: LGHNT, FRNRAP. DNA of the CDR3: TGTGCTAGTGGTTTGGTACTGCAGGGTACCGGGGAGCTGTTTTTT. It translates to CASGLVLQGTGELFF.

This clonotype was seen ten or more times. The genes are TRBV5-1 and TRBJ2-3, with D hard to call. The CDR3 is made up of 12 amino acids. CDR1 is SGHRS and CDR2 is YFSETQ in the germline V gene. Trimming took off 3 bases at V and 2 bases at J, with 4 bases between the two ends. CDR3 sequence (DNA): TGCGCCAGCAGCTCCCCCACAGATACGCAGTATTTT. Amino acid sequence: CASSSPTDTQYF.

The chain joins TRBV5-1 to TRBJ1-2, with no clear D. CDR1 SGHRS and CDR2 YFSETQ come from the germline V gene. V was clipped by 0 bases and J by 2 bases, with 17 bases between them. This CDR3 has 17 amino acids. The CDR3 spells CASSLGGLRAANYGYTF. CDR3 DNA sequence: TGCGCCAGCAGCTTGGGAGGACTGAGAGCTGCGAACTATGGCTACACCTTC.

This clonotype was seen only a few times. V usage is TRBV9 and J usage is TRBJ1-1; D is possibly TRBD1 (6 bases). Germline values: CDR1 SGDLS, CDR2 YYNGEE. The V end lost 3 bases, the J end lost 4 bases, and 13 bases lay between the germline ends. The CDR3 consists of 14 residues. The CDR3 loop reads CASSGTGSGTEAFF. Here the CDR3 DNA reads TGTGCCAGCAGCGGAACAGGGAGTGGCACTGAAGCTTTCTTT.

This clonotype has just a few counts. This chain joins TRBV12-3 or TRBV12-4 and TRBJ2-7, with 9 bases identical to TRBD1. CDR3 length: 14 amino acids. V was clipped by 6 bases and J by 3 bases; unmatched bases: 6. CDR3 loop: CASSPQTGGYEQYV. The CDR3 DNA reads TGTGCCAGCAGCCCCCAGACAGGGGGCTACGAGCAGTACGTC.

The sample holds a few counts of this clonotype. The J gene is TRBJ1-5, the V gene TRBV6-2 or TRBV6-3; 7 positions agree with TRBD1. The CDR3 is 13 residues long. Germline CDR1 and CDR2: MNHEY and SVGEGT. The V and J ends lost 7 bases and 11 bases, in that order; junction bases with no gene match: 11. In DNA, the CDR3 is TGTGCCAGCACTCCCGCAGGGGGGACATCCCAGCATTTT. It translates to CASTPAGGTSQHF.

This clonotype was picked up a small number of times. This CDR3 is CASSLGAGDEQYF. CDR3 DNA: TGCGCCAGCAGCTTGGGGGCCGGCGACGAGCAGTACTTC. This chain joins TRBV5-1 and TRBJ2-7; D not certain. Trimming removed 0 bases at V and 5 bases at J, with 9 bases between. This CDR3 comprises 13 residues. Germline CDR1 and CDR2: SGHRS and YFSETQ. The entire variable domain, with the rest obtained from reference TRBV5-1 and TRBJ2-7, is as follows: KAGVTQTPRYLIKTRGQQVTLSCSPISGHRSVSWYQQTPGQGLQFLFEYFSETQRNKGNFPGRFSGRQFSNSRSEMNVSTLELGDSALYLCASSLGAGDEQYFGPGTRLTVT.